These 3 T cell receptor beta chains originate from one sample sequenced in a study of T cells in localized non-small cell lung cancer. TCRdb's table, derived via immunoSEQ multiplex PCR, lists solely in-frame clones and lacks some. The table has fewer than 45,000 clones, almost 90% seen once. This specimen was peripheral blood, taken before any cancer treatment. The receptors stem from a female donor aged 60 or older with stage I squamous cell lung carcinoma.

The chain carries TRBV19 and TRBJ1-4, with TRBD1 as a possible D gene (6 bases). The CDR3 extends over 15 amino acids. Germline CDR1 reads LNHDA; CDR2 reads SQIVND (reference sequence). The ends were cut back, 6 bases at V and 8 bases at J, with 19 bases in the middle. The CDR3 loop is CASRATGGAHEKLFF. The CDR3 bases are TGTGCCAGTAGGGCAACGGGGGGCGCGCACGAAAAACTGTTTTTT.

V and J are TRBV2 and TRBJ2-2; perhaps TRBD2 as D (6 bases). The germline gives CDR1 SNHLY, CDR2 FYNNEI. This CDR3 has 15 amino acids. V lost 6 bases to trimming and J lost 8 bases, with 19 bases between them. The DNA for the CDR3 is TGTGCCAGCAGAGACCGGGACTTAGCTTATGGGGAGCTGTTTTTT. It yields the protein CASRDRDLAYGELFF. The full variable domain, rest sourced from reference TRBV2 and TRBJ2-2, is EPEVTQTPSHQVTQMGQEVILRCVPISNHLYFYWYRQILGQKVEFLVSFYNNEISEKSEIFDDQFSVERPDGSNFTLKIRSTKLEDSAMYFCASRDRDLAYGELFFGEGSRLTVL.

This chain uses TRBV19 with TRBJ2-2; 11 bases line up with TRBD2. The CDR3 totals 18 residues. Germline V gives CDR1 LNHDA, CDR2 SQIVND (reference sequence). Unmatched junction bases numbered 7, after V lost 1 base and J lost 3 bases. Written as DNA, the CDR3 is TGTGCCAGTAGTATAGGGACTAGCGGGTGGAAGGACACCGGGGAGCTGTTTTTT. It translates to CASSIGTSGWKDTGELFF.